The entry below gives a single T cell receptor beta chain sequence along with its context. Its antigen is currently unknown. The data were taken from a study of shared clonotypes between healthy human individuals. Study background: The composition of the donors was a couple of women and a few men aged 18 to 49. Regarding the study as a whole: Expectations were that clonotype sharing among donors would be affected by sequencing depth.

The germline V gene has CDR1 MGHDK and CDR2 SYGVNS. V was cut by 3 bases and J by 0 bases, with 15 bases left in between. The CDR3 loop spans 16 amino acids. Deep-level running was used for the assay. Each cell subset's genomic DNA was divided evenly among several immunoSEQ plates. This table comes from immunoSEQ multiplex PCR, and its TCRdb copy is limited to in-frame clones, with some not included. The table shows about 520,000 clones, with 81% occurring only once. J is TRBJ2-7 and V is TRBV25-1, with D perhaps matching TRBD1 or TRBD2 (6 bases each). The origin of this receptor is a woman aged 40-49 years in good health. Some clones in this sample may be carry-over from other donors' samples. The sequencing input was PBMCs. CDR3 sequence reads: CASSEGEGGSSYEQYF. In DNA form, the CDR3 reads TGTGCCAGCAGTGAGGGCGAGGGGGGAAGCTCCTACGAGCAGTACTTC.